What follows is one TCR beta chain and its context. Antigen unknown. The V gene's germline CDR1 is SGHTA and CDR2 FQGNSA. J lost 9 bases, V lost 4 bases, and 10 bases had no gene match. The CDR3 contains 15 residues. The entry originates in a study of response to subunit inactivated influenza vaccine. The study's findings and limits: Each seasonal influenza vaccination recruits few new T cells, the authors suggested.

Via MiXCR, TCRdb re-called the RT-PCR reads, giving one row per CDR3 protein. The table includes almost 250,000 distinct CDR3 sequences, 9% to 15% detected once. This clonotype was obtained from a man aged 50 to 59 who received an inactivated influenza vaccine. The chain couples TRBV7-2 to TRBJ2-1, with 9 nucleotides matching TRBD2. Here the sequenced sample was non-naive T cells sorted from PBMCs, taken 14 to 15 days before vaccination. The CDR3 spells CASSSRAGGGAEQFF. The DNA of the CDR3 is TGTGCCAGCAGCTCCCGGGCTGGCGGGGGGGCTGAGCAGTTCTTC. Combining the CDR3 with reference TRBV7-2 and TRBJ2-1 gives the whole variable domain GAGVSQSPSNKVTEKGKDVELRCDPISGHTALYWYRQSLGQGLEFLIYFQGNSAPDKSGLPSDRFSAERTGGSVSTLTIQRTQQEDSAVYLCASSSRAGGGAEQFFGPGTRLTVL.